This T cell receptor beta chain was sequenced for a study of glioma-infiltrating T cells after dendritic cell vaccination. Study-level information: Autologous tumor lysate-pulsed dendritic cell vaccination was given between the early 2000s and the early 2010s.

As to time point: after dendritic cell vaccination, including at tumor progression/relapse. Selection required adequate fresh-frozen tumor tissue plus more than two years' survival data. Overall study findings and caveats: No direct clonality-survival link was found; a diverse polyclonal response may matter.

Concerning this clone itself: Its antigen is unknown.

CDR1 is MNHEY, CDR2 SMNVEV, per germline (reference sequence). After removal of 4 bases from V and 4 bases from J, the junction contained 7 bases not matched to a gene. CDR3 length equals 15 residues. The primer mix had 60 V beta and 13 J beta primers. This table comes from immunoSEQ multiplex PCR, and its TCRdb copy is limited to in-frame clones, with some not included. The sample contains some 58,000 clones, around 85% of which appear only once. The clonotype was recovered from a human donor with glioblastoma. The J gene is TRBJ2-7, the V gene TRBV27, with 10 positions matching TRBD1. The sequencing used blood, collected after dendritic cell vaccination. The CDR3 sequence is CASSSRDRGWYEQYF. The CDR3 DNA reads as TGTGCCAGCAGTTCCCGGGACAGGGGATGGTACGAGCAGTACTTC.